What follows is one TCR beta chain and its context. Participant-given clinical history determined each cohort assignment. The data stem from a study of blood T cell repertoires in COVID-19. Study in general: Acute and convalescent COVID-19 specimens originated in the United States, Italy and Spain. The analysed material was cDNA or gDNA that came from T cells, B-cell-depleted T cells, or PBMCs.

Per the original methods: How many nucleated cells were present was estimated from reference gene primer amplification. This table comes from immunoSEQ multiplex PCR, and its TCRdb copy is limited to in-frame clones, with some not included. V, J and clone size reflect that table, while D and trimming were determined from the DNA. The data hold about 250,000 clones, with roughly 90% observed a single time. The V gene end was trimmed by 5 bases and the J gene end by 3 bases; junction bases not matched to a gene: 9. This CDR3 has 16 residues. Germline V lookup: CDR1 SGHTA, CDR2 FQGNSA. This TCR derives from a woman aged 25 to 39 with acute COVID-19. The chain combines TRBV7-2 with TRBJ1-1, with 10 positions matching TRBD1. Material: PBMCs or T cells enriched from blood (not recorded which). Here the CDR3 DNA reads TGTGCCAGCAGCCCACACCGACAGGGGGCTTACACTGAAGCTTTCTTT. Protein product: CASSPHRQGAYTEAFF.